The rows below give T cell receptor beta chains drawn from one sample of a study of blood T cell repertoires in COVID-19. Produced via immunoSEQ multiplex PCR; TCRdb's table is partial and in-frame only. The profile shows some 290,000 clones, about 85% of them singletons. The sample comprised peripheral blood. The receptors originated from a woman aged 50 to 60 who had recovered from COVID-19. Each CDR3 is given with its conserved first and last residue. A D gene is named only where the DNA matches it firmly. Size values are once, few and many counts, or a class for expanded clones, and some rows have none.

abundance	j_gene	d_gene	v_gene	CDR3aa	CDR3nt
NA	TRBJ1-3	NA	TRBV5-8	CASSLFQFSGNTIYF	TGTGCCAGCAGCTTGTTCCAGTTCTCTGGAAACACCATATATTTT
NA	TRBJ2-7	TRBD2	TRBV6-2/TRBV6-3	CASSPSGARSSYEQYF	TGTGCCAGCAGCCCTAGCGGGGCACGGAGCTCCTACGAGCAGTACTTC
NA	TRBJ2-7	NA	TRBV30	CAWSNSYEQYF	TGTGCCTGGAGTAACAGCTACGAGCAGTACTTC
NA	TRBJ2-7	NA	TRBV4-3	CASSQGAGAYEQYF	TGCGCCAGCAGCCAAGGCGCAGGGGCCTACGAGCAGTACTTC
once	TRBJ2-1	NA	TRBV6-2/TRBV6-3	CASSYGGYHEQFF	TGTGCCAGCAGTTATGGCGGTTACCATGAGCAGTTCTTC
NA	TRBJ1-1	TRBD1	TRBV5-1	CASSLARGTTEAFF	TGCGCCAGCAGCTTGGCCAGGGGGACCACTGAAGCTTTCTTT
NA	TRBJ2-5	TRBD1	TRBV9	CASSARDRGTQYF	TGTGCCAGCAGCGCCCGGGACAGGGGGACCCAGTACTTC
NA	TRBJ2-1	TRBD2	TRBV6-2/TRBV6-3	CASSSRTSGRRGWNEQFF	TGTGCCAGCAGTTCCCGGACTAGCGGGAGGCGGGGGTGGAATGAGCAGTTCTTC
NA	TRBJ2-7	TRBD1	TRBV28	CASSYPPGQGSYEQYF	TGTGCCAGCAGTTATCCCCCCGGACAGGGATCCTACGAGCAGTACTTC
NA	TRBJ2-5	NA	TRBV4-2	CASSQGNTVTEETQYF	TGTGCCAGCAGCCAAGGTAACACAGTGACGGAAGAGACCCAGTACTTC
NA	TRBJ1-2	NA	TRBV12-3/TRBV12-4	CASSFLQGFGYTF	TGTGCCAGCAGTTTCCTACAGGGCTTTGGCTACACCTTC
NA	TRBJ2-7	TRBD1	TRBV18	CASSPRPEGASYEQYF	TGTGCCAGCTCACCCCGCCCTGAGGGGGCGTCCTACGAGCAGTACTTC
NA	TRBJ2-1	NA	TRBV18	CASSLRGSEQFF	TGTGCCAGCTCCCTACGCGGAAGTGAGCAGTTCTTC
NA	TRBJ2-7	NA	TRBV28	CASITSTATYEQYF	TGTGCCAGCATAACTTCGACAGCCACCTACGAGCAGTACTTC
NA	TRBJ1-5	NA	TRBV7-2	CAAGRGRNQPQHF	TGTGCCGCTGGCAGGGGACGCAATCAGCCCCAGCATTTT
NA	TRBJ1-2	TRBD1	TRBV11-2	CASSSRGDYGYTF	TGTGCCAGCAGCTCCAGGGGGGACTATGGCTACACCTTC
NA	TRBJ2-7	TRBD1	TRBV29-1	CSVGTGYEQYF	TGCAGCGTTGGGACAGGGTACGAGCAGTACTTC
NA	TRBJ1-2	NA	TRBV6-5	CASSYSPTVYGYTF	TGTGCCAGCAGTTACTCGCCGACAGTGTATGGCTACACCTTC
NA	TRBJ2-3	TRBD1	TRBV19	CASSPPGTGGSDTQYF	TGTGCCAGTAGTCCTCCCGGGACAGGGGGTTCAGATACGCAGTATTTT
NA	TRBJ2-7	NA	TRBV28	CASSLVSSSYEQYF	TGTGCCAGCAGTTTAGTGAGTAGCTCCTACGAGCAGTACTTC
NA	TRBJ2-5	NA	TRBV7-2	CASSPFKAAETQYF	TGTGCCAGCAGCCCTTTTAAAGCCGCCGAGACCCAGTACTTC
few	TRBJ2-3	NA	TRBV19	CASSIGLPDTQYF	TGTGCCAGTAGTATCGGTCTTCCAGATACGCAGTATTTT
NA	TRBJ1-2	NA	TRBV9	CASSVGPGERYGYTF	TGTGCCAGCAGCGTAGGCCCGGGGGAGAGGTATGGCTACACCTTC
few	TRBJ1-2	NA	TRBV19	CASSPPGGGLGYTF	TGTGCCAGTAGTCCTCCCGGCGGGGGCTTAGGCTACACCTTC
NA	TRBJ2-3	NA	TRBV9	CASSVGTLLGTQYF	TGTGCCAGCAGCGTTGGGACTCTGCTAGGGACGCAGTATTTT
once	TRBJ2-3	NA	TRBV7-2	CASSLVAGGQGSTQYF	TGTGCCAGCAGCTTAGTAGCGGGGGGACAGGGAAGTACGCAGTATTTT
NA	TRBJ2-2	NA	TRBV19	CASSIDFGGVMGGELFF	TGTGCCAGTAGTATAGACTTCGGAGGGGTGATGGGCGGGGAGCTGTTTTTT
NA	TRBJ2-6	TRBD2	TRBV30	CAWSSPWGRDMAGANVLTF	TGTGCCTGGAGTTCCCCCTGGGGGAGGGATATGGCTGGGGCCAACGTCCTGACTTTC
NA	TRBJ2-3	TRBD1	TRBV9	CASSVRDRSTDTQYF	TGTGCCAGCAGCGTCCGGGACAGAAGCACAGATACGCAGTATTTT
NA	TRBJ2-7	NA	TRBV6-2/TRBV6-3	CASSERESEQYF	TGTGCCAGCAGCGAAAGAGAGTCCGAGCAGTACTTC
NA	TRBJ2-1	NA	TRBV27	CASSLFSQGFYNEQFF	TGTGCCAGCAGTTTATTTAGTCAGGGCTTCTACAATGAGCAGTTCTTC
NA	TRBJ2-1	NA	TRBV11-2	CASSPPGEQFF	TGTGCCAGCAGCCCCCCGGGTGAGCAGTTCTTC
NA	TRBJ2-5	NA	TRBV11-1	CASSSPGTWKKETQYF	TGTGCCAGCAGCTCCCCCGGGACTTGGAAAAAAGAGACCCAGTACTTC
NA	TRBJ1-1	TRBD1	TRBV7-2	CASSFGTGGSTTEAFF	TGTGCCAGCAGCTTCGGGACAGGGGGCTCGACCACTGAAGCTTTCTTT
NA	TRBJ1-5	TRBD1	TRBV30	CAWSAGQSNQPQHF	TGTGCCTGGAGCGCGGGACAGTCCAATCAGCCCCAGCATTTT